This is a list of T cell receptor beta chains from one sample in a study of blood T cell repertoires in COVID-19. Assay used: immunoSEQ multiplex PCR; TCRdb lists only in-frame clones, some missing. The sample lists 200,000 to 250,000 clones, 75% to 85% seen once, with approximately 7.5% in the top ten. Sequenced material: peripheral blood. Receptor source: a woman of 80 years or more with COVID-19, enrolled during active disease. Each CDR3 is given with its conserved first and last residue. D genes are given only for firm matches. Size values are once, few and many counts, or a class for expanded clones, and some rows have none.

TRBJ1-2 | - | TRBD1 | TRBV6-5 | 14 | TGTGCCAGCAGTTACTCGAGGGGACAGTCAGGCTACACCTTC | CASSYSRGQSGYTF
TRBJ1-2 | - | - | TRBV16 | 13 | TGTGCCAGCAGCCAATTTGGAGGGGTCGGCTACACCTTC | CASSQFGGVGYTF
TRBJ1-1 | - | TRBD1 | TRBV5-6 | 15 | TGTGCCAGCAGTCTCGGACAGGGAGTGGGGGGAAGAGCTTTCTTT | CASSLGQGVGGRAFF
TRBJ1-2 | - | - | TRBV6-5 | 11 | TGTGCCAGCAGCAGTGATCGAGGCTACACCTTC | CASSSDRGYTF
TRBJ2-5 | - | TRBD1 | TRBV18 | 17 | TGTGCCAGCTCATTCTCAAGGACAGGGGGCCCCCAAGAGACCCAGTACTTC | CASSFSRTGGPQETQYF
TRBJ2-4 | - | TRBD2 | TRBV6-4 | 17 | TGTGCCAGCAGTGATTTATTAGCGGGGGGTCGGAGTGACATTCAGTACTTC | CASSDLLAGGRSDIQYF
TRBJ2-2 | - | - | TRBV11-2 | 13 | TGTGCCAGCAGCCTTACAGGGTCCGGGGAGCTGTTTTTT | CASSLTGSGELFF
TRBJ1-1 | - | TRBD1 | TRBV11-2 | 15 | TGTGCCAGCAGCTCGGGGGGGACAGGGAAGACTGAAGCTTTCTTT | CASSSGGTGKTEAFF
TRBJ1-5 | - | - | TRBV9 | 16 | TGTGCCAGCGGACCAGGGGTCCCGACCCCCAATCAGCCCCAGCATTTT | CASGPGVPTPNQPQHF
TRBJ2-3 | - | - | TRBV28 | 16 | TGTGCCAGCAGTTCCTTTACAGGGAGTTCCACAGATACGCAGTATTTT | CASSSFTGSSTDTQYF
TRBJ2-3 | - | TRBD2 | TRBV28 | 15 | TGTGCCAGCAGTTTAAGAGGGAGGGGTCCAGATACGCAGTATTTT | CASSLRGRGPDTQYF
TRBJ1-1 | once | - | TRBV7-2 | 13 | TGTGCCAGCAGCTTAGTAGGGGTTGATGCAGCTTTCTTT | CASSLVGVDAAFF
TRBJ1-2 | - | - | TRBV19 | 13 | TGTGCCAGTAGTACGGGTATCAACTATGGCTACACCTTC | CASSTGINYGYTF
TRBJ2-7 | - | TRBD2 | TRBV15 | 15 | TGTGCCACCAGCAGAGATCGTCTAGCGGGACACCACCAGAACTTC | CATSRDRLAGHHQNF
TRBJ2-1 | - | TRBD1 | TRBV10-1 | 14 | TGCGCCAGCAGCCCCGGGACAGAAACCAATGAGCAGTTCTTC | CASSPGTETNEQFF
TRBJ2-5 | - | - | TRBV5-1 | 14 | TGCGCCAGCAGCCTGAGGGGGATTCGGGAGACCCAGTACTTC | CASSLRGIRETQYF
TRBJ1-1 | - | TRBD1 | TRBV9 | 14 | TGTGCCAGCAGCTTACAGGGGGCGAACACTGAAGCTTTCTTT | CASSLQGANTEAFF
TRBJ2-3 | - | - | TRBV19 | 15 | TGTGCCAGTAGTATTGCCAGGTGGGCCGGAGATACGCAGTATTTT | CASSIARWAGDTQYF
TRBJ1-1 | few | TRBD1 | TRBV19 | 16 | TGTGCCAGTAGAATCTATCCGGGACAGAGGTACACTGAAGCTTTCTTT | CASRIYPGQRYTEAFF
TRBJ2-5 | - | - | TRBV5-1 | 14 | TGCGCCAGCAGCTTGGAACTCCCGAGAGAGACCCAGTACTTC | CASSLELPRETQYF
TRBJ1-1 | - | - | TRBV10-3 | 12 | TGTGCCATCAGACCAGGGGAGGGGGAAGCTTTCTTT | CAIRPGEGEAFF
TRBJ2-2 | - | - | TRBV28 | 16 | TGTGCCAGCAGTGCCCATACACGTATGAACACCGGGGAGCTGTTTTTT | CASSAHTRMNTGELFF
TRBJ1-6 | - | TRBD1 | TRBV19 | 14 | TGTGCCAGTAGCCTAGACAGGGGATACTCACCCCTCCACTTT | CASSLDRGYSPLHF
TRBJ1-5 | few | - | TRBV21-1 | 13 | TGTGCCAGCAGCAGGACAGGGGGTCAGCCCCAGCATTTT | CASSRTGGQPQHF
TRBJ2-5 | - | TRBD1 | TRBV2 | 13 | TGTGCCAGCAGCAGGGGGCTCCGGGAGACCCAGTACTTC | CASSRGLRETQYF
TRBJ1-2 | once | - | TRBV3-1/TRBV3-2 | 13 | TGTGCCAGCAGCCAACTGGGAGGGAACGGCTACACCTTC | CASSQLGGNGYTF
TRBJ1-2 | - | TRBD1 | TRBV10-3 | 15 | TGTGCCATCAGTGGGGGAGGACAGGGGAGTGGCGGCTACACCTTC | CAISGGGQGSGGYTF
TRBJ1-1 | - | TRBD1 | TRBV5-6 | 15 | TGTGCCAGCAGCTACAGGGGGCTGATGAACACTGAAGCTTTCTTT | CASSYRGLMNTEAFF
TRBJ2-7 | - | TRBD2 | TRBV6-6 | 17 | TGTGCCAGCAGTCCCGCACCCAGTAGCGGGAGGGCCAACGAGCAGTACTTC | CASSPAPSSGRANEQYF
TRBJ2-5 | - | TRBD2 | TRBV4-1 | 16 | TGCGCCAGCAGCCAGCTCCCGGGACTAGCGACCGAGACCCAGTACTTC | CASSQLPGLATETQYF
TRBJ1-5 | once | - | TRBV29-1 | 17 | TGCAGCGTAATACCCGACTCGGGTAGCATTGGCAATCAGCCCCAGCATTTT | CSVIPDSGSIGNQPQHF
TRBJ1-6 | - | - | TRBV7-9 | 14 | TGTGCCAGCAGCTCGACGGGGGGTAATTCACCCCTCCACTTT | CASSSTGGNSPLHF
TRBJ1-1 | - | - | TRBV18 | 14 | TGTGCCAGCTCACCGACACAGGTGAACACTGAAGCTTTCTTT | CASSPTQVNTEAFF
TRBJ2-7 | - | - | TRBV14 | 14 | TGTGCCAGCAGCCCCACAGATACATCCTACGAGCAGTACTTC | CASSPTDTSYEQYF
TRBJ1-4 | - | - | TRBV6-6 | 15 | TGTGCCAGCAGTCGGACAGATGAAACTAATGAAAAACTGTTTTTT | CASSRTDETNEKLFF
TRBJ2-3 | - | TRBD2 | TRBV28 | 15 | TGTGCCAGCAGTGATAGCGGGGGGGCTTCAGATACGCAGTATTTT | CASSDSGGASDTQYF
TRBJ2-3 | - | - | TRBV4-1 | 16 | TGCGCCAGCACAGCATACGGCAGCGGAAGCACAGATACGCAGTATTTT | CASTAYGSGSTDTQYF
TRBJ1-2 | - | TRBD1 | TRBV9 | 15 | TGTGCCAGCAGCGTAGGCCAGACAGGGCCCTATGGCTACACCTTC | CASSVGQTGPYGYTF